This entry lists 22 T cell receptor beta chains sequenced from one sample in a study of blood T cells in healthy people across ages. A second roughly 6 to 12 cycle PCR used barcoded and J-beta primers. Using its own MiXCR run on the 5' RACE reads, TCRdb lists one record per CDR3 protein. The sample shows roughly 650,000 distinct CDR3 sequences, 32% of them seen only once. Input material: blood. The source of these receptors is a woman aged 80 or older in good health.

This clonotype came up many times. The chain employs TRBV9 and TRBJ2-3, with D maybe TRBD2 (6 bases). This CDR3 has 16 amino acids. V was clipped by 3 bases and J by 2 bases, with 16 bases between them. Germline CDR1 and CDR2: SGDLS and YYNGEE. The CDR3 spells CASSALGRLDTDTQYF. The CDR3 bases are TGTGCCAGCAGCGCCCTGGGGAGACTAGACACAGATACGCAGTATTTT.

This clonotype was found many times. The chain combines TRBV10-3 with TRBJ1-1; 7 positions match TRBD1. The germline V gene encodes CDR1 ENHRY and CDR2 SYGVKD. V dropped 10 bases and J dropped 1; count of bases not matched to a gene: 6. This CDR3 is 13 amino acids long. The CDR3 DNA reads as TGTGCCAGTAAACAGGGGAAGAACACTGAAGCTTTCTTT. This encodes CASKQGKNTEAFF.

This clonotype showed up many times. The chain links TRBV6-5 to TRBJ2-7, with TRBD2 matching 12 bases. Germline V gives CDR1 MNHEY, CDR2 SVGAGI. CDR3 length: 15 amino acids. After removal of 5 bases from V and 4 bases from J, the junction contained 6 bases not matched to a gene. The CDR3: CASSPTSGRPYEQYF. The CDR3 DNA sequence: TGTGCCAGCAGTCCGACTAGCGGGAGACCGTACGAGCAGTACTTC.

This clonotype has more than one count but fewer than ten. The chain joins TRBV24-1 to TRBJ1-5; D perhaps matches TRBD1 (6 bases). Per germline, CDR1 KGHDR and CDR2 SFDVKD. The CDR3 loop spans 15 amino acids. Trimming pared 2 bases from V and 3 bases from J, leaving 10 bases between. The CDR3 reads CATSDSTGLNQPQHF. Here the CDR3 DNA reads TGTGCCACCAGTGATTCGACAGGTCTCAATCAGCCCCAGCATTTT.

This clonotype was detected many times. The chain is built from TRBV3-1 and TRBJ2-1; perhaps TRBD2 as D (5 bases). Germline CDR1 is LGHDT and CDR2 is YNNKEL (reference sequence). The CDR3 is 18 residues long. Trimming removed 0 bases at V and 0 bases at J, with 15 bases between. In DNA, the CDR3 is TGTGCCAGCAGCCAAGATAGCTGGACTGTAGCCTCCTACAATGAGCAGTTCTTC. As protein: CASSQDSWTVASYNEQFF.

This clonotype has at least ten counts. The chain has TRBV5-8 and TRBJ1-2; D perhaps matches TRBD1 (5 bases). Germline V gene data show CDR1 as SGHTS and CDR2 as YDEGEE. V gave up 1 base and J gave up 2 bases, with 12 bases separating them. The CDR3 is 15 amino acids. CDR3 bases: TGTGCCAGCAGCTTGTTTTCCGCAGGGAACTATGGCTACACCTTC. It codes for CASSLFSAGNYGYTF.

The genes are TRBV15 and TRBJ1-6; D may be TRBD1 (5 bases). CDR1 LNHNV and CDR2 YYDKDF come from the germline V gene (reference sequence). The CDR3 sequence is 18 residues long. The V end lost 6 bases, the J end lost 1 base, and 19 bases lay between the germline ends. CDR3 sequence: CATRNGQEKGSYNSPLHF. Here the CDR3 DNA reads TGTGCCACCAGGAACGGGCAGGAGAAGGGGTCCTATAATTCACCCCTCCACTTT.

Of note for this clonotype: A much larger clonotype is one base distant, so this may be a read error. The chain carries TRBV27 and TRBJ1-2, with D unresolved. The length of the CDR3 is 10 residues. Germline V gives CDR1 MNHEY, CDR2 SMNVEV (reference sequence). In nucleotides, the CDR3 is TGTGCCAGCAGTCGGCGTGGCCACACCTTC. Translated: CASSRRGHTF.

This clonotype appeared a few times. A much bigger clone sits one base away, suggesting this may be a read error. This chain connects TRBV5-5 to TRBJ2-7; D possibly matches TRBD1 or TRBD2 (6 bases each). V lost 2 bases and J 7 bases, leaving 19 bases between the germline ends. CDR1 and CDR2 (germline): SGHKS, YYEKEE (reference sequence). The CDR3 runs 15 residues. In DNA, the CDR3 is TGTGCCAGCAGCTTCGAGGGGGGAACTAGGGGTGAGCAGTACTTC. This codes for CASSFEGGTRGEQYF.

About this clonotype itself: This clone may be a read error of a much larger clone one base away. The chain links TRBV7-3 to TRBJ2-5, with a tentative D call TRBD2 (5 bases). CDR1 is SGHTA, CDR2 FQGTGA, per germline. CDR3 length equals 14 residues. CDR3 in DNA: TGTGCCAGCAGCCCCTCGGGTTGGGGAGAGACCCGGTACTTC. Its translation is CASSPSGWGETRYF.

The rearrangement links TRBV4-2 to TRBJ2-2; 8 bases align to TRBD2. CDR3 size: 16 residues. CDR1 and CDR2 from the germline V gene are LGHNA and YNFKEQ. V was pared by 3 bases and J by 6 bases, with 9 bases of the junction left unmatched. CDR3 sequence: CASSQGLGALAGELFF. CDR3 nucleotides: TGTGCCAGCAGCCAGGGACTAGGTGCGTTGGCCGGGGAGCTGTTTTTT.

The V and J genes are TRBV20-1 and TRBJ1-1; maybe TRBD1 (6 bases). The V and J ends lost 6 bases and 6 bases respectively, with 11 bases between them. CDR3 size: 11 residues. CDR1 and CDR2 (germline): DFQATT, SNEGSKA (reference sequence). CDR3 region: CSAEQGPEAFF. The DNA for the CDR3 is TGCAGTGCGGAACAGGGACCTGAAGCTTTCTTT.

This clonotype was counted a few times. The V gene is TRBV12-3 or TRBV12-4, the J gene TRBJ2-1; D remains unclear. CDR3 size: 11 residues. Trimming pared 7 bases from V and 5 bases from J, leaving 6 bases between. The CDR3 coding sequence is TGTGCCAGCACCCTGGACAATGAGCAGTTCTTC. The encoded protein is CASTLDNEQFF.

This chain connects TRBV29-1 to TRBJ1-1; 7 bases are shared with TRBD1. With V trimmed by 0 bases and J by 1 base, 5 bases remained unmatched. The germline V gene has CDR1 SQVTM and CDR2 ANQGSEA. CDR3 length: 15 residues. In DNA, the CDR3 is TGCAGCGTTGAAGATTGGCGACAGGGGAACACTGAAGCTTTCTTT. It yields the protein CSVEDWRQGNTEAFF.

This clonotype came up a few times. The CDR3 sequence: CASSVGSGRRDEQYF. The DNA for the CDR3 is TGTGCCAGCAGCGTAGGTAGCGGGAGACGCGACGAGCAGTACTTC. This chain joins TRBV9 and TRBJ2-5; TRBD2 matches at 9 bases. Matching the DNA end better, TRBJ2-7 makes the J call doubtful. CDR3 length equals 15 residues. Per the germline V gene, CDR1 is SGDLS and CDR2 is YYNGEE.

This clonotype was detected many times. The genes are TRBV20-1 and TRBJ2-7; D remains unclear. Germline V lookup: CDR1 DFQATT, CDR2 SNEGSKA (reference sequence). V was pared by 6 bases and J by 3 bases, with 12 bases between. The CDR3 runs 12 residues. CDR3 in amino acids: CSATAPSYEQYF. For the CDR3, the DNA is TGCAGTGCAACCGCCCCAAGCTACGAGCAGTACTTC.

This clonotype was picked up many times. The chain has TRBV7-3 and TRBJ2-5; D not resolved. Germline V gene data show CDR1 as SGHTA and CDR2 as FQGTGA. The CDR3 sequence is 13 residues long. The V gene lost 2 bases and the J gene lost 5 bases, with 9 bases spanning the gap. The CDR3 sequence is CASSLGSMETQYF. CDR3 sequence (DNA): TGTGCCAGCAGCTTAGGGTCCATGGAGACCCAGTACTTC. The complete variable domain, with remaining parts taken from reference TRBV7-3 and TRBJ2-5, reads GAGVSQTPSNKVTEKGKYVELRCDPISGHTALYWYRQSLGQGPEFLIYFQGTGAADDSGLPNDRFFAVRPEGSVSTLKIQRTERGDSAVYLCASSLGSMETQYFGPGTRLLVL.

The chain combines TRBV12-3 or TRBV12-4 with TRBJ2-3; 10 bases fit TRBD2. This CDR3 is 15 amino acids long. V trimming: 6 bases; J trimming: 10 bases; junction bases outside the gene matches: 13. CDR3 sequence (DNA): TGTGCCAGCAGCACTCTCCCAGCGGGGGGGTTTGCGCAGTATTTT. This sequence encodes CASSTLPAGGFAQYF.

Turning to this clonotype: A much larger clone differs from this one at a single base, so this may be a read error. The chain combines TRBV29-1 with TRBJ1-2; possible D gene TRBD1, 5 bases. The length of the CDR3 is 11 residues. Germline loops: CDR1 SQVTM, CDR2 ANQGSEA. The CDR3 loop is CGVEGTGGYTF. CDR3 bases: TGCGGCGTTGAAGGGACGGGTGGCTACACCTTC.

This clonotype was found many times. The chain couples TRBV7-6 to TRBJ2-5; 9 nucleotides match TRBD1. J gave up 4 bases and V 3 bases, and 6 bases lay outside the gene matches. From germline, CDR1 is SGHVS and CDR2 FNYEAQ. CDR3 size: 15 residues. The CDR3 DNA reads TGTGCCAGCAGCTTCACGGGGACAGGGTCAGAGACCCAGTACTTC. It encodes CASSFTGTGSETQYF. Based on the CDR3 plus reference TRBV7-6 and TRBJ2-5, the full variable domain is GAGVSQSPRYKVTKRGQDVALRCDPISGHVSLYWYRQALGQGPEFLTYFNYEAQQDKSGLPNDRFSAERPEGSISTLTIQRTEQRDSAMYRCASSFTGTGSETQYFGPGTRLLVL.

In this sample, this clonotype turned up many times. This chain uses TRBV24-1 with TRBJ2-7, with a possible D match to TRBD1 (5 bases). Germline loops: CDR1 KGHDR, CDR2 SFDVKD. V lost 4 bases to trimming and J lost 6 bases, with 12 bases between them. The CDR3 extends over 13 amino acids. The CDR3 is CATSEGALSEQYF. Here the CDR3 DNA reads TGTGCCACCAGTGAAGGGGCATTAAGCGAGCAGTACTTC.

This clonotype was seen at least ten times. The chain uses TRBV5-6 and TRBJ2-7; the D gene is possibly TRBD2 (6 bases). From germline, CDR1 is SGHDT and CDR2 YYEEEE. The CDR3 runs to 15 residues. The V end was cut by 4 bases, the J end by 2 bases, with 16 bases between. The CDR3 here is CASSPQPGGAYEQYF. The CDR3 DNA sequence: TGTGCCAGCAGCCCCCAACCCGGCGGGGCCTACGAGCAGTACTTC. Complete variable domain (other parts from reference TRBV5-6 and TRBJ2-7): DAGVTQSPTHLIKTRGQQVTLRCSPKSGHDTVSWYQQALGQGPQFIFQYYEEEERQRGNFPDRFSGHQFPNYSSELNVNALLLGDSALYLCASSPQPGGAYEQYFGPGTRLTVT.